The rows below give T cell receptor beta chains drawn from one sample of a study of T-cell memory formation after mild COVID-19. TCRdb re-derived calls from the 5' RACE reads in MiXCR, one entry per CDR3 protein. Of roughly 450,000 distinct CDR3 sequences in the sample, 18% are singletons; the top ten hold 20% to 25%. The sequenced material came from PBMCs or a T cell subset sorted from them (not recorded which). The receptors here all came from a man aged 18 to 30 who had mild COVID-19 (a few samples of this study predate the infection). Cell type and time point are not known. Both conserved end residues are part of each CDR3. Each record gives: D gene, V gene, J gene, clone size, CDR3 protein, CDR3 DNA. The D gene is left open where the match is weak. Clone sizes are given selectively: once, few, many, or a class where the clone is expanded.

D gene: .; V gene: TRBV20-1; J gene: TRBJ2-7; clone size: .; CDR3 protein: CSARDFSDTDSYEQYF; CDR3 DNA: TGCAGTGCTAGAGATTTTTCGGACACGGACTCCTACGAGCAGTACTTC
D gene: TRBD1; V gene: TRBV15; J gene: TRBJ1-2; clone size: few; CDR3 protein: CATSKTGNYGYTF; CDR3 DNA: TGTGCCACCAGCAAGACAGGGAACTATGGCTACACCTTC
D gene: .; V gene: TRBV7-3; J gene: TRBJ2-3; clone size: .; CDR3 protein: CASSRDISTDTQYF; CDR3 DNA: TGTGCCAGCAGCAGGGACATTAGCACAGATACGCAGTATTTT
D gene: TRBD1; V gene: TRBV15; J gene: TRBJ2-1; clone size: few; CDR3 protein: CATRGRTGAGYEQFF; CDR3 DNA: TGTGCCACCCGGGGCCGGACAGGGGCAGGGTATGAGCAGTTCTTC
D gene: .; V gene: TRBV7-2; J gene: TRBJ2-3; clone size: few; CDR3 protein: CASSLGDTRPQYF; CDR3 DNA: TGTGCCAGCAGCTTGGGCGACACCAGGCCGCAGTATTTT
D gene: .; V gene: TRBV10-2; J gene: TRBJ1-1; clone size: few; CDR3 protein: CASGGVGVNTEAFF; CDR3 DNA: TGCGCCAGCGGTGGAGTGGGAGTGAACACTGAAGCTTTCTTT
D gene: .; V gene: TRBV7-9; J gene: TRBJ1-6; clone size: .; CDR3 protein: CASSRPGAKNSPLHF; CDR3 DNA: TGTGCCAGCAGCCGCCCGGGGGCTAAAAATTCACCCCTCCACTTT
D gene: .; V gene: TRBV4-1; J gene: TRBJ2-5; clone size: .; CDR3 protein: CASIQEGSAETQYF; CDR3 DNA: TGCGCCAGCATCCAAGAGGGGTCCGCTGAGACCCAGTACTTC
D gene: .; V gene: TRBV27; J gene: TRBJ1-2; clone size: few; CDR3 protein: CASSLRANYGYTF; CDR3 DNA: TGTGCCAGCAGTTTAAGAGCTAACTATGGCTACACCTTC
D gene: .; V gene: TRBV20-1; J gene: TRBJ1-1; clone size: .; CDR3 protein: CSARSQTSGADEAFF; CDR3 DNA: TGCAGTGCTAGATCTCAAACCTCGGGGGCGGATGAAGCTTTCTTT
D gene: .; V gene: TRBV4-1; J gene: TRBJ2-7; clone size: once; CDR3 protein: CASSQVDSAYEQYF; CDR3 DNA: TGCGCCAGCAGCCAAGTCGACAGCGCCTACGAGCAGTACTTC
D gene: .; V gene: TRBV9; J gene: TRBJ2-5; clone size: .; CDR3 protein: CASSAAGETQYF; CDR3 DNA: TGTGCCAGCAGCGCAGCAGGGGAGACCCAGTACTTC
D gene: TRBD2; V gene: TRBV20-1; J gene: TRBJ2-1; clone size: few; CDR3 protein: CSALSIAGALLNEQFF; CDR3 DNA: TGCAGTGCGCTTTCAATAGCGGGGGCCTTATTAAATGAGCAGTTCTTC
D gene: TRBD2; V gene: TRBV29-1; J gene: TRBJ2-1; clone size: many; CDR3 protein: CSVDTLAARANEQFF; CDR3 DNA: TGCAGCGTTGACACCCTAGCGGCTCGGGCCAATGAGCAGTTCTTC
D gene: TRBD1; V gene: TRBV12-3/TRBV12-4; J gene: TRBJ1-2; clone size: few; CDR3 protein: CASSTGAGYGYTF; CDR3 DNA: TGTGCCAGCAGCACAGGGGCTGGCTATGGCTACACCTTC
D gene: TRBD1; V gene: TRBV6-2/TRBV6-3; J gene: TRBJ1-2; clone size: .; CDR3 protein: CASSPRDRVLGYTF; CDR3 DNA: TGTGCCAGCAGCCCCCGGGACAGGGTTCTTGGCTACACCTTC
D gene: .; V gene: TRBV7-3; J gene: TRBJ1-1; clone size: .; CDR3 protein: CASSRSGETEAFF; CDR3 DNA: TGTGCCAGCAGCCGATCGGGAGAGACTGAAGCTTTCTTT
D gene: TRBD1; V gene: TRBV7-9; J gene: TRBJ1-1; clone size: .; CDR3 protein: CASSSDREAFF; CDR3 DNA: TGTGCCAGCAGCAGTGACAGGGAGGCTTTCTTT
D gene: .; V gene: TRBV5-1; J gene: TRBJ2-7; clone size: few; CDR3 protein: CASSLAGTSGQYF; CDR3 DNA: TGCGCCAGCAGCTTGGCCGGGACCAGCGGGCAGTACTTC
D gene: .; V gene: TRBV7-2; J gene: TRBJ2-3; clone size: few; CDR3 protein: CASSASLGRTDTQYF; CDR3 DNA: TGTGCCAGCAGCGCCTCACTAGGTCGCACAGATACGCAGTATTTT
D gene: TRBD2; V gene: TRBV4-1; J gene: TRBJ2-7; clone size: .; CDR3 protein: CASSQTSGYSYEQYF; CDR3 DNA: TGCGCCAGCAGCCAAACTAGCGGGTACTCCTACGAGCAGTACTTC
D gene: .; V gene: TRBV5-1; J gene: TRBJ1-1; clone size: .; CDR3 protein: CASSTPGSANTEAFF; CDR3 DNA: TGCGCCAGCAGCACGCCCGGGAGCGCGAACACTGAAGCTTTCTTT
D gene: .; V gene: TRBV4-1; J gene: TRBJ1-1; clone size: few; CDR3 protein: CASSQTQGVEAFF; CDR3 DNA: TGCGCCAGCAGCCAGACTCAGGGAGTTGAAGCTTTCTTT
D gene: .; V gene: TRBV28; J gene: TRBJ2-5; clone size: .; CDR3 protein: CASEGIQETQYF; CDR3 DNA: TGTGCCAGCGAGGGGATCCAAGAGACCCAGTACTTC
D gene: TRBD1; V gene: TRBV7-2; J gene: TRBJ1-5; clone size: .; CDR3 protein: CASSPTGWNQPQHF; CDR3 DNA: TGTGCCAGCAGCCCGACAGGGTGGAATCAGCCCCAGCATTTT
D gene: .; V gene: TRBV24-1; J gene: TRBJ1-5; clone size: .; CDR3 protein: CATSTLGNQPQHF; CDR3 DNA: TGTGCCACCAGCACCCTGGGGAATCAGCCCCAGCATTTT
D gene: TRBD1; V gene: TRBV11-2; J gene: TRBJ2-7; clone size: many; CDR3 protein: CASSLGHRGMYEQYF; CDR3 DNA: TGTGCCAGCAGCTTAGGACACAGGGGAATGTACGAGCAGTACTTC
D gene: TRBD2; V gene: TRBV7-8; J gene: TRBJ2-2; clone size: few; CDR3 protein: CASSARGGGGPITGELFF; CDR3 DNA: TGTGCCAGCAGCGCTCGCGGCGGCGGGGGACCTATCACCGGGGAGCTGTTTTTT
D gene: .; V gene: TRBV5-1; J gene: TRBJ2-1; clone size: few; CDR3 protein: CASSSGESSYNEQFF; CDR3 DNA: TGCGCCAGCAGCTCCGGCGAAAGCTCCTACAATGAGCAGTTCTTC
D gene: TRBD2; V gene: TRBV11-2; J gene: TRBJ2-1; clone size: .; CDR3 protein: CASSLAVTLAGAEQFF; CDR3 DNA: TGTGCCAGCAGCTTAGCTGTGACACTAGCGGGGGCTGAGCAGTTCTTC
D gene: TRBD1; V gene: TRBV20-1; J gene: TRBJ2-7; clone size: few; CDR3 protein: CSASRDSKAYEQYF; CDR3 DNA: TGCAGTGCTAGCCGGGACAGTAAGGCCTACGAGCAGTACTTC
D gene: TRBD2; V gene: TRBV7-3; J gene: TRBJ2-5; clone size: few; CDR3 protein: CASSPSGGLARAQYF; CDR3 DNA: TGTGCCAGCAGCCCGTCGGGTGGACTAGCGCGGGCCCAGTACTTC
D gene: .; V gene: TRBV7-2; J gene: TRBJ2-3; clone size: few; CDR3 protein: CASSDLVTDTQYF; CDR3 DNA: TGTGCCAGCAGCGATCTAGTGACTGATACGCAGTATTTT
D gene: TRBD1; V gene: TRBV7-8; J gene: TRBJ1-4; clone size: .; CDR3 protein: CASSLTGTVNEKLFF; CDR3 DNA: TGTGCCAGCAGCTTAACCGGGACAGTTAATGAAAAACTGTTTTTT
D gene: TRBD1; V gene: TRBV5-1; J gene: TRBJ2-5; clone size: .; CDR3 protein: CASSQMIGQGEETQYF; CDR3 DNA: TGCGCCAGCAGCCAGATGATCGGACAGGGGGAAGAGACCCAGTACTTC
D gene: .; V gene: TRBV6-2/TRBV6-3; J gene: TRBJ1-2; clone size: few; CDR3 protein: CASSLREFYGYTF; CDR3 DNA: TGTGCCAGCAGTTTACGGGAGTTCTATGGCTACACCTTC
D gene: TRBD1; V gene: TRBV11-2; J gene: TRBJ2-1; clone size: .; CDR3 protein: CASSPLDREQFF; CDR3 DNA: TGTGCCAGCAGCCCCTTGGACAGGGAGCAGTTCTTC
D gene: .; V gene: TRBV7-9; J gene: TRBJ1-6; clone size: few; CDR3 protein: CASSLNRVGNSPLHF; CDR3 DNA: TGTGCCAGCAGCCTTAACCGCGTGGGCAATTCACCCCTCCACTTT
D gene: TRBD2; V gene: TRBV7-2; J gene: TRBJ2-7; clone size: few; CDR3 protein: CASSSRLAEGEQYF; CDR3 DNA: TGTGCCAGCAGCTCCAGACTAGCGGAGGGCGAGCAGTACTTC
D gene: .; V gene: TRBV21-1; J gene: TRBJ2-1; clone size: few; CDR3 protein: CASSKGYGVTWGSSYNEQFF; CDR3 DNA: TGTGCCAGCAGCAAAGGTTACGGGGTTACATGGGGGAGCTCCTACAATGAGCAGTTCTTC
D gene: .; V gene: TRBV18; J gene: TRBJ1-1; clone size: few; CDR3 protein: CASSPRTNTEAFF; CDR3 DNA: TGTGCCAGCTCACCTCGGACAAACACTGAAGCTTTCTTT
D gene: TRBD1; V gene: TRBV5-1; J gene: TRBJ1-6; clone size: few; CDR3 protein: CASSLGTTGDSPLHF; CDR3 DNA: TGCGCCAGCAGCTTGGGGACAACAGGGGATTCACCCCTCCACTTT